A single sample gave rise to the 13 T cell receptor beta chains below, sequenced in a study of T cell changes during pregnancy in multiple sclerosis (dated by TCRdb to about 2019). Libraries were constructed by the immunoSEQ multiplex PCR assay. The immuneACCESS repertoire file appears here via TCRdb, limited to in-frame rearrangements. These files lack a portion of the clones; in checked studies, under half of the deficit traces to unresolved V genes, and the cause of the others is not known. The sample records around 40,000 clones, 92% of which are singletons. The ten largest clones capture around a quarter of the sample. Here the sequenced sample was CD8+ T cells from peripheral blood mononuclear cells, taken before pregnancy. These receptors came from a female donor with multiple sclerosis, enrolled in a pregnancy study.

V usage is TRBV7-2 and J usage is TRBJ2-1, with 8 bases that match TRBD1. This CDR3 is 15 amino acids long. J gave up 8 bases and V 5 bases, and 11 bases lay outside the gene matches. CDR1 and CDR2 (germline): SGHTA, FQGNSA. CDR3: CASSVWTGLVDEQFF. CDR3 coding DNA: TGTGCCAGCAGCGTTTGGACAGGGTTGGTAGATGAGCAGTTCTTC.

The chain couples TRBV27 to TRBJ1-5; D not resolved. In germline, CDR1 is MNHEY, CDR2 SMNVEV (reference sequence). V lost 6 bases and J lost 2, with 11 bases in between. The CDR3 has 14 residues. CDR3: CASRSGTRNQPQHF. CDR3 DNA sequence: TGTGCCAGCAGGTCAGGTACTCGCAATCAGCCCCAGCATTTT.

V is TRBV7-7 and J is TRBJ1-4; no reliable D call. The CDR3 consists of 14 residues. CDR1 SSHAT and CDR2 FNYEAQ come from the germline V gene (reference sequence). Trimming took off 5 bases at V and 5 bases at J, with 12 bases between the two ends. The CDR3 protein is CASSHRVLNEKLFF. In DNA, the CDR3 is TGTGCCAGCAGCCACAGAGTGCTAAATGAAAAACTGTTTTTT.

The chain is built from TRBV7-9 and TRBJ1-1, with D hard to call. The CDR3 runs 11 residues. V lost 4 bases and J 7 bases, leaving 7 bases between the germline ends. Germline assignment: CDR1 SEHNR and CDR2 FQNEAQ (reference sequence). CDR3 loop: CASSYPSEAFF. The CDR3 DNA follows: TGTGCCAGCAGCTACCCCAGTGAAGCTTTCTTT.

The chain joins TRBV7-8 to TRBJ2-7; the D gene is possibly TRBD1 (5 bases). The V and J ends lost 6 bases and 3 bases respectively, with 9 bases between them. This CDR3 comprises 12 residues. The V gene's germline CDR1 is SGHVS and CDR2 FQNEAQ. The CDR3 here is CASSLTVYEQYF. CDR3 in DNA: TGTGCCAGCAGTTTGACAGTCTACGAGCAGTACTTC.

The chain couples TRBV10-3 to TRBJ2-1; TRBD2 might be the D (6 bases). CDR1 and CDR2 from the germline V gene are ENHRY and SYGVKD. V was pared by 0 bases and J by 0 bases, with 9 bases between. The CDR3 has 16 amino acids. CDR3 sequence reads: CAISESGRLSYNEQFF. The CDR3 region has the DNA TGTGCCATCAGTGAGTCAGGGAGGCTCTCCTACAATGAGCAGTTCTTC.

The CDR3 DNA follows: TGTGCCAGCAGCGTAGGGGACAGGACTAACTATGGCTACACCTTC. Translating gives CASSVGDRTNYGYTF. The chain recombines TRBV9 with TRBJ1-2, with 8 bases aligning to TRBD1. The CDR3 is 15 residues long. Germline assignment: CDR1 SGDLS and CDR2 YYNGEE. Trimming at V came to 0 bases and at J to 0 bases, leaving 1 base not matched to a gene. Based on the CDR3 plus reference TRBV9 and TRBJ1-2, the full variable domain is DSGVTQTPKHLITATGQRVTLRCSPRSGDLSVYWYQQSLDQGLQFLIQYYNGEERAKGNILERFSAQQFPDLHSELNLSSLELGDSALYFCASSVGDRTNYGYTFGSGTRLTVV.

The gene calls are TRBV27 and TRBJ2-1, with TRBD2 matching 10 bases. There are 16 residues in the CDR3. V gave up 3 bases and J gave up 4 bases; unmatched junction bases: 6. The germline CDR1 and CDR2 sequences are MNHEY and SMNVEV (reference sequence). The CDR3: CASSLGAGLAYNEQFF. CDR3 coding DNA: TGTGCCAGCAGTTTGGGAGCGGGACTAGCGTACAATGAGCAGTTCTTC.

A word on this clone: This sample includes further DNA sequences coding for the same CDR3. V and J are TRBV13 and TRBJ2-1; 8 nucleotides agree with TRBD2. The germline V gene encodes CDR1 PRHDT and CDR2 FYEKMQ (reference sequence). CDR3 length: 12 residues. V lost 4 bases and J lost 7; bases outside the gene matches: 0. Here the CDR3 reads CASSSGGNEQFF. CDR3 DNA sequence: TGTGCCAGCAGCTCGGGGGGGAATGAGCAGTTCTTC.

This sequence joins TRBV19 and TRBJ2-1; 7 bases are shared with TRBD2. The CDR3 is 16 amino acids. Germline lookup yields CDR1 LNHDA and CDR2 SQIVND (reference sequence). V lost 4 bases to trimming and J lost 4 bases; unmatched junction nucleotides: 10. Here the CDR3 reads CASSTGEGQGYNEQFF. In DNA, the CDR3 is TGTGCCAGTAGTACGGGGGAGGGGCAGGGATACAATGAGCAGTTCTTC. The full variable domain, in which reference TRBV19 and TRBJ2-1 provide the parts outside the CDR3, is DGGITQSPKYLFRKEGQNVTLSCEQNLNHDAMYWYRQDPGQGLRLIYYSQIVNDFQKGDIAEGYSVSREKKESFPLTVTSAQKNPTAFYLCASSTGEGQGYNEQFFGPGTRLTVL.

V is TRBV19 and J is TRBJ1-2, with 7 bases lining up with TRBD1. Looked up from germline, CDR1 is LNHDA and CDR2 is SQIVND (reference sequence). This CDR3 contains 13 residues. J gave up 5 bases and V 7 bases, and 7 bases lay outside the gene matches. The chain's CDR3 is CASISGTEYGYTF. CDR3 sequence (DNA): TGTGCCAGTATTTCCGGGACAGAGTATGGCTACACCTTC. Combining the CDR3 with reference TRBV19 and TRBJ1-2 gives the whole variable domain DGGITQSPKYLFRKEGQNVTLSCEQNLNHDAMYWYRQDPGQGLRLIYYSQIVNDFQKGDIAEGYSVSREKKESFPLTVTSAQKNPTAFYLCASISGTEYGYTFGSGTRLTVV.

The chain combines TRBV19 with TRBJ2-7, with D possibly matching TRBD2 (5 bases). Germline CDR1 reads LNHDA; CDR2 reads SQIVND (reference sequence). This CDR3 spans 13 amino acids. V was clipped by 9 bases and J by 0 bases, with 12 bases between them. The CDR3 reads CAREAGFSYEQYF. The DNA of the CDR3 is TGTGCCAGGGAGGCAGGCTTCTCCTACGAGCAGTACTTC.

The chain carries TRBV28 and TRBJ2-2, with unresolved D. The CDR3 has 14 amino acids. The ends were cut back, 6 bases at V and 4 bases at J, with 12 bases in the middle. The germline gives CDR1 MDHEN, CDR2 SYDVKM. The CDR3 protein is CASSPRPGTGELFF. The CDR3 coding sequence is TGTGCCAGCAGCCCACGACCGGGCACCGGGGAGCTGTTTTTT.